What follows are 18 T cell receptor beta chains derived from one specimen sequenced in a study of technical replicates of blood from a handful of donors. Sequencing used immunoSEQ multiplex PCR; TCRdb keeps in-frame clones, though not all of them. The sample contains tens of thousands of clones, 95% to 98% of which appear only once. The sequencing input was T cells isolated from PBMCs. These receptors all stem from a human donor in good health.

V is TRBV11-1 and J is TRBJ1-1; 8 bases agree with TRBD1. Germline CDR1 and CDR2: SGHAT and FQDESV (reference sequence). This CDR3 has 15 residues. The J segment lost 1 base and the V segment lost 3 bases, leaving 4 bases of the junction unmatched. The CDR3 DNA sequence: TGTGCCAGCAGCTTTCGGACAGGGCAGAACACTGAAGCTTTCTTT. The encoded protein is CASSFRTGQNTEAFF.

This clone was detected only once. V is TRBV6-6 and J is TRBJ1-2; D may be TRBD1 (6 bases). This CDR3 has 13 residues. V lost 5 bases to trimming and J lost 2 bases, with 9 bases between them. Germline-derived CDR1 and CDR2 are MNHNY and SVGAGI (reference sequence). The CDR3 DNA sequence: TGTGCCAGCAGTGTAGACAGGAACTATGGCTACACCTTC. It codes for CASSVDRNYGYTF.

The genes are TRBV2 and TRBJ2-2; D is possibly TRBD1 (6 bases). CDR1 is SNHLY, CDR2 FYNNEI, per germline. CDR3 length: 16 amino acids. Trimming pared 2 bases from V and 6 bases from J, leaving 16 bases between. The CDR3 protein is CASSETGLVYSGELFF. The CDR3 nucleotides are TGTGCCAGCAGTGAAACAGGGCTAGTTTACTCCGGGGAGCTGTTTTTT.

The CDR3 DNA reads as TGTGCCAGCAGCCCTTTGCCTAGAGAGCCCCAGCATTTT. This encodes CASSPLPREPQHF. V and J are TRBV5-4 and TRBJ1-5; D call uncertain. The CDR3 extends over 13 amino acids. Germline lookup yields CDR1 SGHNT and CDR2 YYREEE (reference sequence). V shed 4 bases and J shed 8 bases, with 13 bases lying between them.

This clone was seen only once. The genes are TRBV7-2 and TRBJ2-1; D is possibly TRBD2 (5 bases). The CDR3 contains 15 residues. V lost 1 base, J lost 4 bases, and 11 bases lay in between. Germline V gene sequence: CDR1 SGHTA, CDR2 FQGNSA. The CDR3 sequence is CASSLGSGPYNEQFF. The CDR3 DNA follows: TGTGCCAGCAGCTTAGGCAGCGGTCCATACAATGAGCAGTTCTTC.

This clone was counted once. The chain links TRBV28 to TRBJ2-7; D is undetermined. This CDR3 contains 14 residues. Trimming stripped 5 bases from V and 2 bases from J, with 13 bases between. The germline CDR1 and CDR2 sequences are MDHEN and SYDVKM. The CDR3 sequence is CASSRPTIPYEQYF. The CDR3 DNA follows: TGTGCCAGCAGTCGACCCACTATTCCCTACGAGCAGTACTTC.

This rearrangement joins TRBV6-6 to TRBJ1-1; possibly TRBD1 for D (5 bases). The CDR3 consists of 15 residues. With 3 bases removed from V and 0 bases from J, the gap between germline ends came to 11 bases. Germline CDR1 MNHNY, CDR2 SVGAGI (reference sequence). CDR3 DNA sequence: TGTGCCAGCAGTTATCCCCCAGGGCTGAACACTGAAGCTTTCTTT. Amino acids: CASSYPPGLNTEAFF.

This rearrangement joins TRBV6-5 to TRBJ2-2, with D possibly matching TRBD2 (5 bases). V gave up 6 bases and J gave up 7 bases, with 15 bases separating them. The CDR3 sequence is 14 residues long. Germline-derived CDR1 and CDR2 are MNHEY and SVGAGI. The CDR3 region is CASRGSSEGGELFF. CDR3 DNA sequence: TGTGCCAGCAGGGGCAGTTCAGAGGGCGGGGAGCTGTTTTTT.

The gene calls are TRBV6-5 and TRBJ1-1; D is undetermined. CDR1 MNHEY and CDR2 SVGAGI come from the germline V gene. With 2 bases removed from V and 5 bases from J, the gap between germline ends came to 6 bases. There are 12 residues in the CDR3. The CDR3 region is CASSYDGTEAFF. In nucleotides, the CDR3 is TGTGCCAGCAGTTACGACGGGACTGAAGCTTTCTTT.

This chain uses TRBV7-2 with TRBJ2-3; 10 bases fit TRBD1. The V gene end was trimmed by 5 bases and the J gene end by 2 bases; junction bases not matched to a gene: 7. Germline CDR1 and CDR2: SGHTA and FQGNSA. CDR3 length: 16 residues. CDR3 region: CASSTRDRGHTDTQYF. In nucleotides, the CDR3 is TGTGCCAGCAGCACCCGGGACAGGGGACACACAGATACGCAGTATTTT.

The sample holds a few counts of this clone. This chain joins TRBV4-2 and TRBJ2-3, with 13 bases fitting TRBD2. CDR3 length: 17 amino acids. Germline CDR1 and CDR2: LGHNA and YNFKEQ. The V gene end was trimmed by 4 bases and the J gene end by 7 bases; junction bases not matched to a gene: 11. The CDR3 spells CASSPGDTSGGANTQYF. DNA of the CDR3: TGTGCCAGCAGCCCCGGGGATACTAGCGGGGGGGCCAATACGCAGTATTTT.

The J gene is TRBJ1-2, the V gene TRBV7-6, with D unclear. The CDR3 is 13 residues long. Trimming shortened V by 5 bases and J by 2 bases, and 9 bases separated the two germline ends. Germline loops: CDR1 SGHVS, CDR2 FNYEAQ. In nucleotides, the CDR3 is TGTGCCAGCAGCCCCGGTTTCAACTATGGCTACACCTTC. Translation: CASSPGFNYGYTF.

The chain joins TRBV4-1 to TRBJ2-3; the match to TRBD2 covers 7 bases. The germline gives CDR1 MGHRA, CDR2 YSYEKL. Trimming at V came to 1 base and at J to 3 bases, leaving 7 bases not matched to a gene. The CDR3 totals 16 residues. The DNA of the CDR3 is TGCGCCAGCAGCCAAGGAGGGGAGGGCAGTACAGATACGCAGTATTTT. Translating gives CASSQGGEGSTDTQYF.

This clone was detected once. The chain is built from TRBV4-1 and TRBJ2-7; 13 nucleotides line up with TRBD2. Germline V lookup: CDR1 MGHRA, CDR2 YSYEKL. The CDR3 is 15 amino acids. V lost 4 bases and J lost 3; bases outside the gene matches: 3. CDR3 protein: CASSPGLAGLYEQYF. DNA for the CDR3: TGCGCCAGCAGCCCGGGACTAGCGGGACTCTACGAGCAGTACTTC.

The chain is built from TRBV27 and TRBJ1-2; D is possibly TRBD1 (6 bases). Trimming shortened V by 6 bases and J by 7 bases, and 15 bases separated the two germline ends. Germline CDR1 and CDR2: MNHEY and SMNVEV (reference sequence). The CDR3 length is 13 residues. The CDR3 DNA reads TGTGCCAGCAGCCGTACAGGGTATTCTGGCTACACCTTC. This sequence encodes CASSRTGYSGYTF.

V and J are TRBV5-1 and TRBJ1-1; TRBD1 matches at 8 bases. Germline loops: CDR1 SGHRS, CDR2 YFSETQ. The J segment lost 3 bases and the V segment lost 0 bases, leaving 7 bases of the junction unmatched. CDR3 length: 16 residues. CDR3 sequence reads: CASSLGRGRFDTEAFF. The CDR3 DNA reads as TGCGCCAGCAGCTTGGGCAGGGGGCGCTTTGACACTGAAGCTTTCTTT.

The rearrangement joins TRBV28 to TRBJ2-7; D is perhaps TRBD1 (6 bases). This CDR3 contains 14 residues. The germline V gene has CDR1 MDHEN and CDR2 SYDVKM. The germline V and J ends were trimmed by 5 bases and 0 bases, with 11 bases remaining between them. The CDR3 DNA reads as TGTGCCAGCAGTAAGCTGGACAGCTCCTACGAGCAGTACTTC. This translates into CASSKLDSSYEQYF.

The chain couples TRBV6-1 to TRBJ2-7; possibly TRBD1 for D (6 bases). The length of the CDR3 is 15 residues. Trimming took 4 bases from V and 5 from J, leaving 18 bases between them. Germline CDR1 reads MNHNS; CDR2 reads SASEGT. The CDR3 protein is CASSVAGVIEDEQYF. DNA for the CDR3: TGTGCCAGCAGTGTGGCAGGGGTTATCGAGGACGAGCAGTACTTC.